The clone carrying this TCR beta chain was detected only once. Its antigen is not identified. This CDR3 region has 16 residues. V trimming: 4 bases; J trimming: 6 bases; junction bases outside the gene matches: 12. CDR1 and CDR2 from the germline V gene are SGHNT and YYREEE (reference sequence). The sample originates from a study of cytomegalovirus exposure and HLA in healthy donors. For the study at large: For the roughly 400 genotyped donors, 75% to 90% fell within the Caucasian-associated ancestry cluster.

Study-level findings and limits: The authors assumed roughly uniform sequencing depth across donors for presence/absence analyses.

PCR involved 60 Vbeta and 13 Jbeta primers. The data were produced by immunoSEQ multiplex PCR, yet TCRdb's version contains in-frame clones alone and is incomplete. The sample holds some 190,000 clones, roughly 86% seen once. This sequence joins TRBV5-4 and TRBJ1-4, with 7 bases fitting TRBD1. This receptor was taken from a man aged 40-50 years in good health and CMV-seropositive. Material for sequencing was PBMCs. The CDR3 is CASSGQPRDRDEKLFF. As DNA, the CDR3 is TGTGCCAGCAGCGGTCAACCCCGGGACAGAGATGAAAAACTGTTTTTT. Full variable domain (missing parts from reference TRBV5-4 and TRBJ1-4): ETGVTQSPTHLIKTRGQQVTLRCSSQSGHNTVSWYQQALGQGPQFIFQYYREEENGRGNFPPRFSGLQFPNYSSELNVNALELDDSALYLCASSGQPRDRDEKLFFGSGTQLSVL.